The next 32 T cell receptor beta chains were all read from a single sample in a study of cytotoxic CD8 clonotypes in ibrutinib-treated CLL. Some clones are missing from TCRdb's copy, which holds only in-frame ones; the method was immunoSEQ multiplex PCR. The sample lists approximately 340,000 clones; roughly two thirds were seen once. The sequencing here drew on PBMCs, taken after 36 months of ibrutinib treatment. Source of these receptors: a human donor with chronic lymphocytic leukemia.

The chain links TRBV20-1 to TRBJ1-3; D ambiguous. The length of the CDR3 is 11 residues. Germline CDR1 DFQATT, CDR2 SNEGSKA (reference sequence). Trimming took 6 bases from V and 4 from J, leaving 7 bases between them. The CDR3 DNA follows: TGCAGTGCCCTGTACGGAAACACCATATATTTT. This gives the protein CSALYGNTIYF.

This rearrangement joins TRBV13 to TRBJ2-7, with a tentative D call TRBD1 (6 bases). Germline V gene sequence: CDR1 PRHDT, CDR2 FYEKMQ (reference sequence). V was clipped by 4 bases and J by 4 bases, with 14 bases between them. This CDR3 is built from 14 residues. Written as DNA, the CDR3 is TGTGCCAGCAGCTCCAGGGAAGGGGGTTACGAGCAGTACTTC. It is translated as CASSSREGGYEQYF.

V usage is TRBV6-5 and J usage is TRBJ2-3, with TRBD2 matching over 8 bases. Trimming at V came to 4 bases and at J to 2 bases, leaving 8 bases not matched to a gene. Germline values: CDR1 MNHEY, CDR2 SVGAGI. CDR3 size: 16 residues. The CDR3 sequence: CASSSRLAGPTDTQYF. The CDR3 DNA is TGTGCCAGCAGTTCCCGATTAGCGGGGCCCACAGATACGCAGTATTTT.

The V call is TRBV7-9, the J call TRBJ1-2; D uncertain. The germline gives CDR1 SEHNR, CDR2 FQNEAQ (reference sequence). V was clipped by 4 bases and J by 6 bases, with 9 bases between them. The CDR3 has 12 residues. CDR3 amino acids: CASSSLSNGYTF. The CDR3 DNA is TGTGCCAGCAGCTCCCTATCTAATGGCTACACCTTC.

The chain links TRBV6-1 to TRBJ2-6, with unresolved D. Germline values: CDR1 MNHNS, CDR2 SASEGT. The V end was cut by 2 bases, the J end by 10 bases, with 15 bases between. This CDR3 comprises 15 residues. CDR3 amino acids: CASSESDWVGNVLTF. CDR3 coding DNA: TGTGCCAGCAGTGAATCTGATTGGGTGGGAAACGTCCTGACTTTC.

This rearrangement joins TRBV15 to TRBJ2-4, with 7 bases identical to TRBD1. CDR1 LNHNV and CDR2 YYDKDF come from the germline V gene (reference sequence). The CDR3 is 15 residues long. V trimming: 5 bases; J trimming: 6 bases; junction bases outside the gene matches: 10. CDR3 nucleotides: TGTGCCACCAGCGATGCAAGGGGGCGCGGAAACATTCAGTACTTC. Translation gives CATSDARGRGNIQYF.

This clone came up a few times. Here the CDR3 reads CASGLWAATEAFF. The CDR3 DNA reads TGTGCTAGTGGTTTGTGGGCGGCCACTGAAGCTTTCTTT. This rearrangement joins TRBV12-5 to TRBJ1-1; D is ambiguous. V was trimmed by 2 bases and J by 4 bases, leaving 8 bases between them. This CDR3 spans 13 amino acids. The germline gives CDR1 LGHNT, CDR2 FRNRAP.

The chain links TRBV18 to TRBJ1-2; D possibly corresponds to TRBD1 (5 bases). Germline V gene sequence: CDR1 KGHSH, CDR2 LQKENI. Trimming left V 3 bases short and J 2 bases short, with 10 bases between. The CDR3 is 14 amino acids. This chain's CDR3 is CASSPTVLNYGYTF. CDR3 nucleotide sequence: TGTGCCAGCTCACCGACAGTTTTGAACTATGGCTACACCTTC.

The CDR3 nucleotides read TGTGCCAGCAGCTTAGCGCGGCCCTACGAGCAGTACTTC. Translated, it gives CASSLARPYEQYF. The chain joins TRBV7-6 to TRBJ2-7; D gene uncertain. The CDR3 loop spans 13 amino acids. Per germline, CDR1 SGHVS and CDR2 FNYEAQ. The V end was cut by 0 bases, the J end by 2 bases, with 5 bases between.

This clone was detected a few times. The CDR3 sequence is CASSQDRRTGGNQPQHF. CDR3 DNA: TGCGCCAGCAGCCAAGATAGGCGGACAGGGGGCAATCAGCCCCAGCATTTT. The V and J genes are TRBV4-1 and TRBJ1-5, with 9 bases that match TRBD1. Unmatched junction bases numbered 5, after V lost 0 bases and J lost 2 bases. There are 17 residues in the CDR3. Germline CDR1 reads MGHRA; CDR2 reads YSYEKL.

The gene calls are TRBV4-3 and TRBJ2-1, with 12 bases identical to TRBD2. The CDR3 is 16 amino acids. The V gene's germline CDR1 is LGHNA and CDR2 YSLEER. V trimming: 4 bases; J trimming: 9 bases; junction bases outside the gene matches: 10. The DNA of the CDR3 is TGCGCCAGCAGCCCAGGACTAGCGGGAAATCGAGGTGAGCAGTTCTTC. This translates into CASSPGLAGNRGEQFF.

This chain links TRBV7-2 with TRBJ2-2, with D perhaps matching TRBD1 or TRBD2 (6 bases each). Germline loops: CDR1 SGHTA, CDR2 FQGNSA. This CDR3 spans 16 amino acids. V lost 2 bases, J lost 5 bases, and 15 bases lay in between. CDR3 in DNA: TGTGCCAGCAGCTTAAGGAGGGGGGCCCGGACCGGGGAGCTGTTTTTT. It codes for CASSLRRGARTGELFF.

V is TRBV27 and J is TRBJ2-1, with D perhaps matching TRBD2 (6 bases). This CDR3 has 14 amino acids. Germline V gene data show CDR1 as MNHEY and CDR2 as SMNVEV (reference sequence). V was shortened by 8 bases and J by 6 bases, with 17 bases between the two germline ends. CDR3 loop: CASGRDWALNEQFF. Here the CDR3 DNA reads TGTGCCAGCGGCCGGGACTGGGCACTCAATGAGCAGTTCTTC.

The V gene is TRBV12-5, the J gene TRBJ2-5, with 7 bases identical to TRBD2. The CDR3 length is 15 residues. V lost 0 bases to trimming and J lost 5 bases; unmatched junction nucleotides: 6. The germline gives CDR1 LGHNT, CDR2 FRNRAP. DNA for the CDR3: TGTGCTAGTGGTTTGGTTGGACTAGGGCTGGAGACCCAGTACTTC. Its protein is CASGLVGLGLETQYF. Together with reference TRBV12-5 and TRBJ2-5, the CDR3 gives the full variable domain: DARVTQTPRHKVTEMGQEVTMRCQPILGHNTVFWYRQTMMQGLELLAYFRNRAPLDDSGMPKDRFSAEMPDATLATLKIQPSEPRDSAVYFCASGLVGLGLETQYFGPGTRLLVL.

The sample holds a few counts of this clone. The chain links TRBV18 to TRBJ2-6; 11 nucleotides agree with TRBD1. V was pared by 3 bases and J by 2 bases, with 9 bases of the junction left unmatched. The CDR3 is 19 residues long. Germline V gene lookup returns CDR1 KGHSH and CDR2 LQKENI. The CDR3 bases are TGTGCCAGCTCACCTCCTACCGGGACAGGGGGGCCTGGGGCCAACGTCCTGACTTTC. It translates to CASSPPTGTGGPGANVLTF.

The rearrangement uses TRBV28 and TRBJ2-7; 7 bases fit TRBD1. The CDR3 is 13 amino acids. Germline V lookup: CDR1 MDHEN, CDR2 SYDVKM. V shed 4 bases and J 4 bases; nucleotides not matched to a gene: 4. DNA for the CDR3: TGTGCCAGCAGTTATCCGGGACAGTACGAGCAGTACTTC. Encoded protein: CASSYPGQYEQYF.

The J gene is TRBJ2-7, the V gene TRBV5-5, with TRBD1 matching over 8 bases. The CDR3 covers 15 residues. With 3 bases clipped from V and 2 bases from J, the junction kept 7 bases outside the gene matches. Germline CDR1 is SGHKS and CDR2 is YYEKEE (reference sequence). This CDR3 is CASSSTGGNPYEQYF. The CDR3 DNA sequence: TGTGCCAGCAGCTCTACAGGGGGGAACCCCTACGAGCAGTACTTC.

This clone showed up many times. CDR3 amino acids: CASSPGTAYGYTF. The DNA for the CDR3 is TGTGCCAGCTCACCGGGGACAGCATATGGCTACACCTTC. The V and J genes are TRBV18 and TRBJ1-2; 7 bases fit TRBD1. The CDR3 runs 13 residues. Germline lookup yields CDR1 KGHSH and CDR2 LQKENI. Trimming cost V 3 bases and J 5 bases; bases outside gene matches: 3.

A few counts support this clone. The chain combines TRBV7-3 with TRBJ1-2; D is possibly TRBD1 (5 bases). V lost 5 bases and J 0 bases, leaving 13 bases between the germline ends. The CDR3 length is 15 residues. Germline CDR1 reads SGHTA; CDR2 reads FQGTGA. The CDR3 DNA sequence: TGTGCCAGCAGCCCCGGGTGGGGCTCTAACTATGGCTACACCTTC. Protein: CASSPGWGSNYGYTF.

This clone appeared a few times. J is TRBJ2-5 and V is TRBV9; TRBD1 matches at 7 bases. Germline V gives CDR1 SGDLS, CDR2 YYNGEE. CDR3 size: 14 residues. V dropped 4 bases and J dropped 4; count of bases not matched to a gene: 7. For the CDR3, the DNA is TGTGCCAGCAGCCGAGCGGACAGGATAGAGACCCAGTACTTC. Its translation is CASSRADRIETQYF. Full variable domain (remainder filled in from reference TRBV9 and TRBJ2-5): DSGVTQTPKHLITATGQRVTLRCSPRSGDLSVYWYQQSLDQGLQFLIQYYNGEERAKGNILERFSAQQFPDLHSELNLSSLELGDSALYFCASSRADRIETQYFGPGTRLLVL.

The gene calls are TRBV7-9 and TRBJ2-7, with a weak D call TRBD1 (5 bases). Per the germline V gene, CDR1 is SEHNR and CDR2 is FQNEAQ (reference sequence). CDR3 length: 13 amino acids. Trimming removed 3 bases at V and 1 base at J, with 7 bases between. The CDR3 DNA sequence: TGTGCCAGCAGCTTCCAGGGATCCTACGAGCAGTACTTC. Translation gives CASSFQGSYEQYF.

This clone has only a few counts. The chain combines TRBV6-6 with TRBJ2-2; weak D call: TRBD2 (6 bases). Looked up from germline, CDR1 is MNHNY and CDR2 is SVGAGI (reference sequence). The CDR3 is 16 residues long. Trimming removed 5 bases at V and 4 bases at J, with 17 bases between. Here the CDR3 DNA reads TGTGCCAGCAGTAAGTTGGGAGGAGGTTTCACCGGGGAGCTGTTTTTT. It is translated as CASSKLGGGFTGELFF.

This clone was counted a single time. The chain's CDR3 is CASSWEGDEQYF. Written as DNA, the CDR3 is TGTGCCAGCAGCTGGGAGGGGGACGAGCAGTACTTC. V is TRBV9 and J is TRBJ2-7, with D possibly being TRBD2 (7 bases). V was cut by 4 bases and J by 5 bases, with 10 bases left in between. The CDR3 loop spans 12 amino acids. CDR1 is SGDLS, CDR2 YYNGEE, per germline.

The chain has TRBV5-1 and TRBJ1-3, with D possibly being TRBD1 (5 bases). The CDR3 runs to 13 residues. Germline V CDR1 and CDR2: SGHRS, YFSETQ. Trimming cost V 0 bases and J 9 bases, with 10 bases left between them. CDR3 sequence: CASSLVGRSTIYF. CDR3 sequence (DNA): TGCGCCAGCAGCTTGGTGGGGCGAAGCACCATATATTTT.

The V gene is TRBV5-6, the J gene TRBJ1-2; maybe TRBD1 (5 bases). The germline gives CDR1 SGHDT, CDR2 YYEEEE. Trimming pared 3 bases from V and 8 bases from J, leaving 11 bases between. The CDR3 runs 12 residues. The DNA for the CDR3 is TGTGCCAGCAGCTCGGGACCAGGGGGCTACACCTTC. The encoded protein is CASSSGPGGYTF. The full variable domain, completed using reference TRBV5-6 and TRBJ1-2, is DAGVTQSPTHLIKTRGQQVTLRCSPKSGHDTVSWYQQALGQGPQFIFQYYEEEERQRGNFPDRFSGHQFPNYSSELNVNALLLGDSALYLCASSSGPGGYTFGSGTRLTVV.

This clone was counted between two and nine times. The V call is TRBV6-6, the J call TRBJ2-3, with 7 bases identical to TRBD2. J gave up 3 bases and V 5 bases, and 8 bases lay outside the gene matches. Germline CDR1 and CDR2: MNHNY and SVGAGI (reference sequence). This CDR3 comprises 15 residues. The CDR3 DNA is TGTGCCAGCAGTCACGCGGGAGTGGGGACAGATACGCAGTATTTT. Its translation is CASSHAGVGTDTQYF.

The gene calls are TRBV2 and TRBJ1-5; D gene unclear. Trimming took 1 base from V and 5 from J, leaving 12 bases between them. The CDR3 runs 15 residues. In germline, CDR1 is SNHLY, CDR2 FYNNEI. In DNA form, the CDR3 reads TGTGCCAGCAGTGAAGACGACCCGGTCCATCAGCCCCAGCATTTT. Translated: CASSEDDPVHQPQHF.

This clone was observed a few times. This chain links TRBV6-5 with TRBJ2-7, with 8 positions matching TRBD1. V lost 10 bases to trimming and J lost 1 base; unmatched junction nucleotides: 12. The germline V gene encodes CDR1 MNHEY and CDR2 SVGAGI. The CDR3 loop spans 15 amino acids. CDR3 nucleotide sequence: TGTGCCACCTCCCAATGGGACAGGACTTCCTACGAGCAGTACTTC. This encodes CATSQWDRTSYEQYF.

The CDR3 loop reads CAGGQGGSQPQHF. The CDR3 DNA reads TGTGCCGGGGGACAGGGAGGGAGTCAGCCCCAGCATTTT. V usage is TRBV7-9 and J usage is TRBJ1-5, with 9 bases matching TRBD1. This CDR3 comprises 13 residues. V shed 11 bases, J shed 6 bases, and the junction held 8 bases outside the gene matches. Germline values: CDR1 SEHNR, CDR2 FQNEAQ (reference sequence).

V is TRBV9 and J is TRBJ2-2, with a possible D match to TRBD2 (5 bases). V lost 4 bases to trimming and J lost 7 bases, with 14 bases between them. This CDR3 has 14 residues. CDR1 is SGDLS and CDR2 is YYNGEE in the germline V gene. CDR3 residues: CASSPSGEVGELFF. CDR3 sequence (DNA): TGTGCCAGCAGCCCCAGCGGAGAGGTCGGGGAGCTGTTTTTT.

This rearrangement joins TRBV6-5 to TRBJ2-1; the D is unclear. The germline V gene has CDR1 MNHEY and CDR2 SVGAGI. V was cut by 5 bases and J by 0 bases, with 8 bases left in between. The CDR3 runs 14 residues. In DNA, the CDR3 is TGTGCCAGCAGTATAGCTGCCTCCTACAATGAGCAGTTCTTC. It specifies CASSIAASYNEQFF.

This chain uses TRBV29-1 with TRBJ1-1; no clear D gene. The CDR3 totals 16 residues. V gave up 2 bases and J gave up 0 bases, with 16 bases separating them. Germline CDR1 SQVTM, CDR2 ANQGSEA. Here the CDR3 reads CSVEPLPRGLNTEAFF. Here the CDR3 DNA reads TGCAGCGTTGAACCCCTACCCCGGGGTTTGAACACTGAAGCTTTCTTT.